Following are 22 T cell receptor beta chains from one sample sequenced in a study of Ad26.COV2.S vaccination and SARS-CoV-2 variants. The treatment here: about 20 received Ad26.COV2.S at low or high dose, single or two shots; roughly 5 received placebo; per-sample allocation not given. Day 63 after the first vaccine or placebo injection was the time point for sampling. Here immunoSEQ multiplex PCR was the method, and the copy in TCRdb shows in-frame clones only, minus some. The sample contains 200,000 to 300,000 clones, over 75% of which appear only once. Specimen: peripheral blood, collected in a trial of Ad26.COV2.S vaccine versus placebo. These receptor sequences come from a person aged 18-60 years who received the Ad26.COV2.S COVID-19 vaccine or a placebo.

V is TRBV24-1 and J is TRBJ1-5; D unresolved. CDR1 and CDR2 from the germline V gene are KGHDR and SFDVKD. There are 14 residues in the CDR3. V lost 8 bases and J lost 4, with 14 bases in between. For the CDR3, the DNA is TGTGCCACCATAGGCCATCGCCGAAATCAGCCCCAGCATTTT. Translating gives CATIGHRRNQPQHF.

The chain combines TRBV9 with TRBJ1-3; a possible D gene is TRBD1 (6 bases). Germline V gene sequence: CDR1 SGDLS, CDR2 YYNGEE. Trimming removed 2 bases at V and 0 bases at J, with 15 bases between. There are 17 residues in the CDR3. The CDR3 protein is CASSVFDRIDSGNTIYF. DNA of the CDR3: TGTGCCAGCAGCGTCTTCGACAGGATCGACTCTGGAAACACCATATATTTT.

The chain recombines TRBV30 with TRBJ2-7; possibly TRBD2 for D (7 bases). Trimming took 0 bases from V and 1 from J, leaving 13 bases between them. The CDR3 sequence is 15 residues long. In germline, CDR1 is GTSNPN, CDR2 SVGIG (reference sequence). The DNA of the CDR3 is TGTGCCTGGAGTGTACGGGGGGCACGGTCCTACGAGCAGTACTTC. This codes for CAWSVRGARSYEQYF.

The chain has TRBV14 and TRBJ2-1; tentative D call: TRBD2 (6 bases). Trimming took off 7 bases at V and 2 bases at J, with 15 bases between the two ends. The CDR3 is 15 residues long. The germline V gene encodes CDR1 SGHDN and CDR2 FVKESK. The CDR3 sequence: CASNPSGVAYNEQFF. In DNA form, the CDR3 reads TGTGCCAGCAACCCATCGGGAGTCGCCTACAATGAGCAGTTCTTC.

This clone was recorded a few times. This sequence joins TRBV7-2 and TRBJ1-4; 8 bases line up with TRBD1. Germline V gene sequence: CDR1 SGHTA, CDR2 FQGNSA. The junction had 5 bases not matched to a gene; V was cut back by 1 base and J by 7 bases. This CDR3 has 15 residues. CDR3 protein: CASSLGRTGREKLFF. Written as DNA, the CDR3 is TGTGCCAGCAGCTTAGGAAGGACAGGGCGTGAAAAACTGTTTTTT. Using reference TRBV7-2 and TRBJ1-4 for the parts outside the CDR3, the full variable domain is GAGVSQSPSNKVTEKGKDVELRCDPISGHTALYWYRQSLGQGLEFLIYFQGNSAPDKSGLPSDRFSAERTGGSVSTLTIQRTQQEDSAVYLCASSLGRTGREKLFFGSGTQLSVL.

The chain recombines TRBV18 with TRBJ2-3, with 8 bases lining up with TRBD2. Germline CDR1 is KGHSH and CDR2 is LQKENI. V was clipped by 6 bases and J by 1 base; unmatched bases: 12. The CDR3 is 17 residues long. The CDR3 DNA follows: TGTGCCAGCTCCCGAATGGAGGGTAGCGGGGGCACAGATACGCAGTATTTT. It yields the protein CASSRMEGSGGTDTQYF.

This chain uses TRBV27 with TRBJ2-1, with 8 bases matching TRBD2. The CDR3 length is 19 residues. Germline V gives CDR1 MNHEY, CDR2 SMNVEV (reference sequence). V shed 0 bases and J 6 bases; nucleotides not matched to a gene: 16. CDR3 sequence reads: CASSLSVAGGLTVRNEQFF. The CDR3 DNA sequence: TGTGCCAGCAGTTTATCGGTGGCGGGGGGCCTCACGGTGCGCAATGAGCAGTTCTTC.

The V call is TRBV20-1, the J call TRBJ1-2; 7 bases map to TRBD1. The germline CDR1 and CDR2 sequences are DFQATT and SNEGSKA (reference sequence). V lost 3 bases to trimming and J lost 4 bases; unmatched junction nucleotides: 8. CDR3 size: 14 residues. The CDR3 sequence is CSASTQGDPYGYTF. DNA for the CDR3: TGCAGTGCTAGTACCCAGGGGGACCCCTATGGCTACACCTTC.

The V call is TRBV15, the J call TRBJ2-2; 9 bases map to TRBD1. Trimming at V came to 6 bases and at J to 6 bases, leaving 14 bases not matched to a gene. This CDR3 region has 17 residues. Germline V gene sequence: CDR1 LNHNV, CDR2 YYDKDF (reference sequence). CDR3 protein: CATRRGPGQGASGELFF. The CDR3 DNA follows: TGTGCCACCAGGAGGGGACCGGGACAGGGAGCCTCCGGGGAGCTGTTTTTT.

This rearrangement joins TRBV6-2 or TRBV6-3 to TRBJ1-2; D remains unclear. CDR3 length: 14 amino acids. With 0 bases removed from V and 4 bases from J, the gap between germline ends came to 9 bases. Per the germline V gene, CDR1 is MNHEY and CDR2 is SVGEGT. CDR3 residues: CASSYSKDTYGYTF. The DNA of the CDR3 is TGTGCCAGCAGTTACTCGAAAGATACCTATGGCTACACCTTC.

The J gene is TRBJ2-3, the V gene TRBV24-1; 11 bases align to TRBD2. Germline CDR1 reads KGHDR; CDR2 reads SFDVKD. V dropped 5 bases and J dropped 2; count of bases not matched to a gene: 5. The CDR3 is 16 amino acids. Here the CDR3 DNA reads TGTGCCACCAGTGCTCCGGGACTAGCGGACACAGATACGCAGTATTTT. Protein product: CATSAPGLADTDTQYF.

DNA of the CDR3: TGTGCCATCAGTGAGTCGAGGCCGATACGGGGAGATACGCAGTATTTT. Translated, it gives CAISESRPIRGDTQYF. The J gene is TRBJ2-3, the V gene TRBV10-3, with a weak D call TRBD2 (5 bases). The CDR3 spans 16 residues. V lost 0 bases, J lost 5 bases, and 15 bases lay in between. In germline, CDR1 is ENHRY, CDR2 SYGVKD.

This chain links TRBV6-5 with TRBJ2-1, with D tentatively TRBD1 or TRBD2 (6 bases each). Trimming shortened V by 2 bases and J by 7 bases, and 12 bases separated the two germline ends. Looked up from germline, CDR1 is MNHEY and CDR2 is SVGAGI. There are 14 residues in the CDR3. The CDR3 sequence is CASSYRVGGNEQFF. The DNA of the CDR3 is TGTGCCAGCAGTTACCGTGTAGGGGGGAATGAGCAGTTCTTC.

The chain's CDR3 is CASSHKGRRLGTQYF. The CDR3 bases are TGTGCCAGCAGCCACAAGGGACGCCGTCTGGGTACGCAGTATTTT. The genes are TRBV7-9 and TRBJ2-3, with D perhaps TRBD1 or TRBD2 (5 bases each). The germline CDR1 and CDR2 sequences are SEHNR and FQNEAQ (reference sequence). V was shortened by 5 bases and J by 8 bases, with 20 bases between the two germline ends. The CDR3 length is 15 residues.

The chain recombines TRBV19 with TRBJ2-5, with D unclear. The germline gives CDR1 LNHDA, CDR2 SQIVND (reference sequence). Trimming shortened V by 3 bases and J by 1 base, and 18 bases separated the two germline ends. The CDR3 is 17 amino acids. The DNA of the CDR3 is TGTGCCAGTAGTATCACGCCCACTAAAGATGCCCAAGAGACCCAGTACTTC. Translation: CASSITPTKDAQETQYF.

The chain is built from TRBV6-5 and TRBJ2-5; weak D call: TRBD1 (5 bases). This CDR3 region has 15 residues. V lost 0 bases and J lost 2, with 10 bases in between. CDR1 MNHEY and CDR2 SVGAGI come from the germline V gene. CDR3 region: CASSYSIDRQETQYF. CDR3 in DNA: TGTGCCAGCAGTTACTCAATAGACAGACAAGAGACCCAGTACTTC.

As concerns this clone: Other DNA sequences from this sample encode an identical CDR3 as well. The chain employs TRBV15 and TRBJ2-1; TRBD1 might be the D (6 bases). Germline CDR1 is LNHNV and CDR2 is YYDKDF (reference sequence). Trimming pared 1 base from V and 3 bases from J, leaving 13 bases between. CDR3 length equals 16 residues. CDR3 amino acids: CATSRGLQGFYNEQFF. CDR3 DNA: TGTGCCACCAGCAGAGGTTTACAGGGCTTCTACAATGAGCAGTTCTTC.

The chain links TRBV11-2 to TRBJ2-2; 8 nucleotides align to TRBD1. Trimming at V came to 6 bases and at J to 1 base, leaving 10 bases not matched to a gene. This CDR3 is built from 17 residues. Germline lookup yields CDR1 SGHAT and CDR2 FQNNGV. As DNA, the CDR3 is TGTGCCAGCAGGACGTGGATTGGACAGGGGAACACCGGGGAGCTGTTTTTT. Its protein product is CASRTWIGQGNTGELFF.

V and J are TRBV12-3 or TRBV12-4 and TRBJ1-1; D gene uncertain. The CDR3 extends over 13 amino acids. Trimming took off 1 base at V and 9 bases at J, with 12 bases between the two ends. CDR3 loop: CASSLVEGEKAFF. CDR3 nucleotide sequence: TGTGCCAGCAGTTTAGTGGAGGGTGAAAAAGCTTTCTTT.

The chain employs TRBV30 and TRBJ2-2; D might be TRBD1 (5 bases). Deletions cut 1 base from V and 5 bases from J, with 14 bases between. Germline V lookup: CDR1 GTSNPN, CDR2 SVGIG (reference sequence). This CDR3 is built from 15 residues. Here the CDR3 DNA reads TGTGCCTGGAGTGGAACCTCAGGGATTACCGGGGAGCTGTTTTTT. Its translation is CAWSGTSGITGELFF. The full variable domain, completed using reference TRBV30 and TRBJ2-2, is SQTIHQWPATLVQPVGSPLSLECTVEGTSNPNLYWYRQAAGRGLQLLFYSVGIGQISSEVPQNLSASRPQDRQFILSSKKLLLSDSGFYLCAWSGTSGITGELFFGEGSRLTVL.

The chain recombines TRBV4-3 with TRBJ2-7; D ambiguous. Trimming took off 1 base at V and 0 bases at J, with 10 bases between the two ends. Germline CDR1 and CDR2: LGHNA and YSLEER. The CDR3 has 15 amino acids. For the CDR3, the DNA is TGCGCCAGCAGCCAAGGCCCGAGGAGCTCCTACGAGCAGTACTTC. Protein: CASSQGPRSSYEQYF.

The chain is built from TRBV11-3 and TRBJ1-2; D perhaps matches TRBD1 (6 bases). Trimming took off 2 bases at V and 6 bases at J, with 13 bases between the two ends. Per germline, CDR1 SGHNT and CDR2 YENEEA. The CDR3 consists of 14 residues. Written as DNA, the CDR3 is TGTGCCAGCAGCTTACCCTACAGGGAGCATGGCTACACCTTC. It yields the protein CASSLPYREHGYTF.